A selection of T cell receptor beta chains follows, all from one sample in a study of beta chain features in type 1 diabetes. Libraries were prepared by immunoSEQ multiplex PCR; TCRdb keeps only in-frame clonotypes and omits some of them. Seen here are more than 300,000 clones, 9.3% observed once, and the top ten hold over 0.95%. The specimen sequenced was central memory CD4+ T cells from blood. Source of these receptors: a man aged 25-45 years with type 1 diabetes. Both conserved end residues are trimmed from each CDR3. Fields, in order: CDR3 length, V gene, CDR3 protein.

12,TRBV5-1,ASSLQGRQETQY
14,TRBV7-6,ASSPITGGKGDEQY
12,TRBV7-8,ASSLYRVDQVAF
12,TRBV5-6,ASSRGQQGTEAF
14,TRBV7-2,ASSPRGTRNTGELF
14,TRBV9,ASSVGPGTSTDTQY
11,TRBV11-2,ASSLEGLQPQH
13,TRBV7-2,ASSLRQGTSYEQY
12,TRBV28,ASSLYQRQETQY
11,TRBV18,ASSPREGNEQY
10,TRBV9,ASSASVETQY
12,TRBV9,ASSVFVVTDEQF
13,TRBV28,ASSAGQGDSYEQY
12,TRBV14,ASSQGTSGNTQY
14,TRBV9,ASSVDTGASFYGYT
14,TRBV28,ASSLWAAGAAAVQY
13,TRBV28,ASSSSGTGNEKLF
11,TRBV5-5,ASSFFENTEAF
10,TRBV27,ASSFRGDGYT
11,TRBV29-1,SAEQGADTEAF
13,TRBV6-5,ASSYSLAGDYEQY
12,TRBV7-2,ASSTGRGQETQY
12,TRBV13,ASSPSQVDGGYT
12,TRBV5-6,ASSLSGGYSPLH
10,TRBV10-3,AISEDSYEQY
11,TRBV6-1,ASSPQGANEAF
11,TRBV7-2,ASSPRTGDGYT
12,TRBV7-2,ASSLSLNNEKLF
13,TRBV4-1,ASSREDRDWQPQH
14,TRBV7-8,ASSPPLRISTDTQY
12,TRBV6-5,ASRTDRGNTEAF
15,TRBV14,ASSQDRPAGSGYGYT
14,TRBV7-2,ASSLGQGFNANTIY
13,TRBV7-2,ASSLRDGTYNEQF
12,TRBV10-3,AIRPRSNTGELF
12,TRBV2,ASSEEGFQETQY